The following is a T cell receptor beta chain sequence with its context. Its antigen is undetermined. This sample stems from a study of OX40 agonist ivuxolimab in advanced cancers. Study-level information: The study enrolled dose-escalation patients with hepatocellular carcinoma, melanoma, renal cell or head and neck cancer.

Produced via immunoSEQ multiplex PCR; TCRdb's table is partial and in-frame only. This sample has 6,000 to 7,000 clones, with roughly 69% found just once. The CDR3 spans 12 residues. Trimming stripped 5 bases from V and 6 bases from J, with 5 bases between. Germline loops: CDR1 LNHDA, CDR2 SQIVND (reference sequence). Study-wide findings and caveats: Near-lowest levels of clonal expansion characterized partial responders at 0.1-3.0 mg/kg. The average count of expanded clones was higher among CD8+ T cells than among CD4+.

Systemic immunosuppression or a history of autoimmune disease excluded patients. Here the sequenced sample was CD4+ or CD8+ T cells sorted from blood, taken in a trial of the OX40 agonist ivuxolimab. This sequence joins TRBV19 and TRBJ1-6; D gene ambiguous. The TCR comes from an adult with an advanced solid tumor such as melanoma, head and neck, liver or kidney cancer. The CDR3 protein is CASSDINSPLHF. The CDR3 DNA reads TGTGCCAGTAGTGACATTAATTCACCCCTCCACTTT.